This T cell receptor beta chain was recorded in a study of blood T cells in healthy people across ages. Study-level points and caveats: Bulk PBMC profiling left naive and antigen-experienced comparisons inconclusive. The long-lived group displayed more naive CD4+ cells, plus higher diversity, than the aged donors did.

As for this clonotype: The antigen is unknown.

This CDR3 contains 14 residues. V was trimmed by 1 base and J by 4 bases, leaving 8 bases between them. Germline V gene lookup returns CDR1 LGHNA and CDR2 YSLEER. The use of a sample-barcoded 5' primer and a J-beta primer mix characterized a second PCR of about 7 to 12 cycles. TCRdb passed the 5' RACE reads through MiXCR, listing each CDR3 protein once. The profile shows 980,000 or so distinct CDR3 sequences, about 48% of them singletons. This sequence joins TRBV4-3 and TRBJ2-1, with D perhaps TRBD1 (5 bases). This sequence originates from a man aged 30 to 45 in good health. The sequenced sample was blood. The CDR3 nucleotides are TGCGCCAGCAGCCAAGCGACAGCTTACAATGAGCAGTTCTTC. This codes for CASSQATAYNEQFF.